Listed below are T cell receptor beta chains from one sample, sequenced in a study of blood T cell repertoires in COVID-19. The table came from immunoSEQ multiplex PCR; TCRdb's copy has only in-frame clones and leaves some out. The data contain about 280,000 clones, around 86% of them singletons. Sequenced: peripheral blood. All receptors come from a man between 40 and 49 years old with active or convalescent COVID-19. CDR3s include the opening cysteine and the closing phenylalanine or tryptophan.

J gene: TRBJ1-2; V gene: TRBV12-5; CDR3 protein: CASGIQGNYGYTF
J gene: TRBJ2-3; V gene: TRBV25-1; CDR3 protein: CASSDKGAVGTDTQYF
J gene: TRBJ1-1; V gene: TRBV6-5; CDR3 protein: CATGIMNTEAFF
J gene: TRBJ2-6; V gene: TRBV27; CDR3 protein: CASSPGLASGANVLTF
J gene: TRBJ1-4; V gene: TRBV6-1; CDR3 protein: CASSEPGAWNEKLFF
J gene: TRBJ1-2; V gene: TRBV24-1; CDR3 protein: CATSDTPHGGDGYTF
J gene: TRBJ1-1; V gene: TRBV19; CDR3 protein: CASTGQGLEAFF
J gene: TRBJ2-1; V gene: TRBV10-2; CDR3 protein: CASKGTSGAQLGEQFF
J gene: TRBJ2-7; V gene: TRBV30; CDR3 protein: CAWSTPAGGLYEQYF
J gene: TRBJ2-1; V gene: TRBV27; CDR3 protein: CASSLRLRGNEQFF
J gene: TRBJ1-5; V gene: TRBV10-3; CDR3 protein: CAISESTFSNQPQHF
J gene: TRBJ1-2; V gene: TRBV6-5; CDR3 protein: CASSYGTGWGGYTF
J gene: TRBJ1-3; V gene: TRBV18; CDR3 protein: CASSPTGTATGNTIYF
J gene: TRBJ2-3; V gene: TRBV24-1; CDR3 protein: CATSPSRVGTDTQYF
J gene: TRBJ2-7; V gene: TRBV3-1/TRBV3-2; CDR3 protein: CASSQDLRYRAYEQYF
J gene: TRBJ2-2; V gene: TRBV30; CDR3 protein: CAKDRGYLFTGELFF
J gene: TRBJ2-5; V gene: TRBV14; CDR3 protein: CASSPSGLLQETQYF
J gene: TRBJ1-6; V gene: TRBV5-4; CDR3 protein: CASSSDKDSPLHF
J gene: TRBJ2-6; V gene: TRBV10-3; CDR3 protein: CAISEDIGQGRSGANVLTF
J gene: TRBJ2-7; V gene: TRBV5-4; CDR3 protein: CASSRPGQTGSYEQYF
J gene: TRBJ1-1; V gene: TRBV29-1; CDR3 protein: CSVYTGGTEAFF
J gene: TRBJ2-3; V gene: TRBV9; CDR3 protein: CASTSAVGTSLADTQYF
J gene: TRBJ2-3; V gene: TRBV28; CDR3 protein: CASSLDRANTQYF
J gene: TRBJ2-4; V gene: TRBV11-3; CDR3 protein: CASSFGGPRDIQYF
J gene: TRBJ1-5; V gene: TRBV28; CDR3 protein: CASSLTYQDRGVDQPQHF
J gene: TRBJ2-1; V gene: TRBV11-3; CDR3 protein: CASSATGGTPANEQFF